The TCR beta chain under discussion was sequenced for a study of patients and donors after allogeneic stem cell transplantation. TCRdb re-called the RT-PCR reads with MiXCR, one entry per CDR3 protein. Of about 960,000 distinct CDR3 sequences in the sample, roughly 18% are singletons; the top ten hold approximately 5.9%. J was trimmed by 4 bases and V by 5 bases; bases with no gene match: 7. Germline CDR1 is SQVTM and CDR2 is ANQGSEA. The CDR3 totals 13 residues. The clonotype originates from a human donor who was either an allogeneic HSCT recipient or a stem cell or donor lymphocyte infusion donor (not recorded which). It is not recorded whose cells these are; they may come from a transplant donor. The chain combines TRBV29-1 with TRBJ2-5; 7 positions agree with TRBD1. Sample: blood, either unsorted or a sorted T cell fraction (not recorded which). The CDR3, as DNA: TGCAGCGTTAGGACAGGTGGGGGAGAGACCCAGTACTTC. This gives the protein CSVRTGGGETQYF.